These T cell receptor beta chains were read from a single sample in a study of blood T cell repertoires in COVID-19. Some clones are missing from TCRdb's copy, which holds only in-frame ones; the method was immunoSEQ multiplex PCR. The data show approximately 150,000 clones, around 84% seen once. Sequenced sample: peripheral blood. The receptors derive from a woman in her fifties or sixties with COVID-19, enrolled during active disease. The conserved cysteine and the conserved F or W are not part of the CDR3 here. The order of the fields is J gene, V gene, CDR3 protein.

j_gene: TRBJ1-1; v_gene: TRBV11-2; CDR3aa: ASSLATGFMNTEAF
j_gene: TRBJ2-3; v_gene: TRBV2; CDR3aa: ASTPDRGEFDTQY
j_gene: TRBJ1-3; v_gene: TRBV3-1/TRBV3-2; CDR3aa: ASSQSNSGNTIY
j_gene: TRBJ1-1; v_gene: TRBV29-1; CDR3aa: SVEVGAAEAF
j_gene: TRBJ1-1; v_gene: TRBV30; CDR3aa: AWRNRQGAGNTEAF
j_gene: TRBJ2-1; v_gene: TRBV27; CDR3aa: ASSLLDREDNEQF
j_gene: TRBJ1-2; v_gene: TRBV24-1; CDR3aa: ATSDSGRLRYT
j_gene: TRBJ1-1; v_gene: TRBV9; CDR3aa: ASSVGAQPSEAF
j_gene: TRBJ2-7; v_gene: TRBV5-1; CDR3aa: ASSFGQGPYEQY
j_gene: TRBJ2-1; v_gene: TRBV19; CDR3aa: ASRPDRGTEQF
j_gene: TRBJ2-6; v_gene: TRBV4-1; CDR3aa: ASSQVSSGANVLT
j_gene: TRBJ1-2; v_gene: TRBV6-5; CDR3aa: ASGQQGAGYGYT
j_gene: TRBJ1-1; v_gene: TRBV6-4; CDR3aa: ASSEEGDTEAF
j_gene: TRBJ2-3; v_gene: TRBV30; CDR3aa: AWSGTSTDTQY
j_gene: TRBJ2-7; v_gene: TRBV5-8; CDR3aa: ASSRRPGAYEQY
j_gene: TRBJ1-1; v_gene: TRBV4-1; CDR3aa: ASSQGSRSWYPNTEAF
j_gene: TRBJ2-7; v_gene: TRBV12-3/TRBV12-4; CDR3aa: ASSGTGLSEQY
j_gene: TRBJ1-1; v_gene: TRBV28; CDR3aa: ASTPSGGVNTEAF
j_gene: TRBJ2-5; v_gene: TRBV2; CDR3aa: ASRLQETQY
j_gene: TRBJ1-6; v_gene: TRBV7-9; CDR3aa: ASSLSGNSPLH
j_gene: TRBJ1-6; v_gene: TRBV5-6; CDR3aa: ASSLGDRVSPLH
j_gene: TRBJ1-5; v_gene: TRBV6-2/TRBV6-3; CDR3aa: ASSYLDREDSSNQPQH
j_gene: TRBJ1-2; v_gene: TRBV5-1; CDR3aa: ASSSTTGDYGYT
j_gene: TRBJ2-1; v_gene: TRBV27; CDR3aa: ASSLLYGLAGEYNEQF
j_gene: TRBJ1-4; v_gene: TRBV11-2; CDR3aa: ASSMGQGAEKLF
j_gene: TRBJ2-1; v_gene: TRBV18; CDR3aa: ASSPRDGYNEQF
j_gene: TRBJ1-1; v_gene: TRBV3-1/TRBV3-2; CDR3aa: ASSRTSPLSAEAF
j_gene: TRBJ1-5; v_gene: TRBV19; CDR3aa: ASSGTGGNQPQH
j_gene: TRBJ2-1; v_gene: TRBV4-2; CDR3aa: ASSQTRDRENNEQF
j_gene: TRBJ2-3; v_gene: TRBV14; CDR3aa: ASSHPADTQY
j_gene: TRBJ2-2; v_gene: TRBV9; CDR3aa: ASTGGAEGLATGELF
j_gene: TRBJ2-7; v_gene: TRBV12-3/TRBV12-4; CDR3aa: ASSGLAGYEQY
j_gene: TRBJ1-6; v_gene: TRBV6-2/TRBV6-3; CDR3aa: ASSPGTAISSYNSPLH
j_gene: TRBJ2-2; v_gene: TRBV6-5; CDR3aa: ASRTGDFRTGELF
j_gene: TRBJ1-3; v_gene: TRBV2; CDR3aa: ASSEGGLAGNTIY
j_gene: TRBJ1-1; v_gene: TRBV11-3; CDR3aa: ASSLFQSFPEAF
j_gene: TRBJ2-3; v_gene: TRBV5-6; CDR3aa: ASRDSGGALDTQY
j_gene: TRBJ1-1; v_gene: TRBV11-3; CDR3aa: ASSLTEGTEAF
j_gene: TRBJ2-7; v_gene: TRBV30; CDR3aa: AWSVGGTYEQY
j_gene: TRBJ2-7; v_gene: TRBV28; CDR3aa: ASGQTPNYEQY
j_gene: TRBJ2-5; v_gene: TRBV7-2; CDR3aa: ASSLRSGGAGETQY